Listed below are T cell receptor beta chains from one sample, sequenced in a study of T cells after somatic rescue of genetic block. The method was immunoSEQ multiplex PCR; TCRdb's version includes in-frame clones alone and lacks a portion of them. This sample has approximately 13,000 clones, with roughly 78% found just once. Sequencing was done on a sample of peripheral blood mononuclear cells (PBMCs). The receptors originated from a boy under 18. Both conserved end residues are trimmed from each CDR3.

v_gene,CDR3aa
TRBV10-3,AISESGLAASTDTQY
TRBV7-9,ASSAYRDGADTQY
TRBV29-1,SVAGEPRDYGYT
TRBV11-1,AGSLVEGGTQY
TRBV5-1,ASSLIGTVFYEQY
TRBV5-4,ASSQGNQRGLGETQY
TRBV2,ASSLAGALTYEQY
TRBV6-4,ARAGTGLHEQY
TRBV6-1,ASSGSSYAQSRANVLT
TRBV6-5,ASSPRGITLETQY
TRBV11-2,ASSLGGVRGGEQF
TRBV11-2,ASSLAPGVYNTGELF
TRBV5-1,ASSLGEGAYGYT
TRBV5-1,ASSLGGGMSTEAF
TRBV13,ASSYPGGEQY
TRBV2,ASNRGALQETQY
TRBV5-6,ASSFYPGTLYGYT
TRBV19,ASIAPAENTEAF
TRBV6-1,ASSVTSDSNQPQH
TRBV4-3,ASSQEDVPGYEQY
TRBV2,ASSANRGSTYEQY
TRBV10-3,AISVGTFTEAF
TRBV6-6,ATLLRGGKAEAF
TRBV5-6,ASSLLAGGYRADTQY
TRBV6-6,ASRPFSGVTEAF
TRBV10-3,AISLDRGSNQPQH
TRBV11-3,ASLDRVVQPQH
TRBV6-1,ASSEPWKLEQF
TRBV15,ATSRELTGGKGETQY
TRBV6-1,ASKESYGYT
TRBV4-1,ASNPTAVSDYEQY
TRBV11-2,ASSLGSDYSNQPQH
TRBV30,AWSTSSLSYEQY
TRBV10-3,AISEMSVYGYT
TRBV4-1,ASSQGDTSGNTIY
TRBV6-1,ASSEADRGGTDTQY
TRBV7-9,ASTHGTSGRSTGELF
TRBV5-1,ASSHTTSHGYGYT
TRBV9,ASSPHRTGGAETQY
TRBV5-1,ASSLNQRNTEAF
TRBV18,ASSPRGPGSYEQY
TRBV7-3,ASSLKTSGRRETQY
TRBV15,ATSRQGNYGYT
TRBV7-3,ASSLRRGTAFGKF
TRBV2,ASSELMGGTEAF
TRBV5-4,ASSFTRPGLLNEQF
TRBV19,ASSRGRGETQY